This T cell receptor beta chain is from a study of tumor and adjacent non-tumor tissue in lung cancer. Study summary: The cohort had 12 to 13 adenocarcinoma, 2 squamous cell and 1 small cell patients. Some 4.1 million productive TCRbeta reads were obtained per sample on average. Findings of the study overall: Tumor tissue had significantly higher TCR diversity than normal lung.

This CDR3 is 15 amino acids long. The V gene's germline CDR1 is ENHRY and CDR2 SYGVKD. The library came from three nested PCR rounds adapted from ARM-PCR protocols. TCRdb reanalysed the multiplex PCR reads using MiXCR and keeps one entry per CDR3 protein. Among roughly 70,000 distinct CDR3 sequences listed, about two thirds were seen once. The template was RNA from unsorted bulk tissue. More than 3 cm separated this lung sample from the edge of the tumor. Between August and November 2014, newly diagnosed, chemotherapy-naive lung cancer patients underwent thoracic surgery in China. This clonotype was observed a single time. Antigen specificity is unknown. Compared with germline, one end of the junction differs, possibly owing to a read error.

The sequence derives from a woman in her forties or fifties with non-small cell lung cancer. The sample was distant non-tumor lung tissue. The V gene is TRBV10-3, the J gene TRBJ2-3; a possible D gene is TRBD1 (5 bases). Gene TRBJ1-5 matches the end of the DNA better, so the J call may be wrong. The CDR3 coding sequence is TGTGCCACCAGTACAGGAGAAACTAGCACAGATACACAGCATTTT. Its translation: CATSTGETSTDTQHF.